The clone carrying this TCR delta chain has more than one count but fewer than ten. For this DNA, TCRdb reports the protein of a much larger clone, which diverges at residue 3, most likely from a read error; the protein presented here is translated directly from the DNA. CDR1 is GEAIGNYY and CDR2 is EKD in the germline V gene. The CDR3 extends over 18 amino acids. TCRdb re-called the reads with CATT. The table has 5,200 or so delta-chain clones, approximately 3% seen once. These data come from a study of gamma-delta chains in newborns, infants, children. Study background: Microbial exposure reportedly drives polyclonal innate γδ T cell expansion after birth.

This chain joins TRDV2 and TRDJ2, with 13 nucleotides matching TRDD3. This receptor was taken from a child who was a newborn, infant or young child, either healthy, febrile or measles-vaccinated (not recorded which). Sequences were obtained from blood. The CDR3 spells CAFDTNWGIRALTAQLFF. CDR3 DNA sequence: TGTGCCTTTGACACCAACTGGGGGATACGGGCTTTGACAGCACAACTCTTCTTT.